This T cell receptor (beta chain) was captured in a study of T cell repertoires in cytomegalovirus infection. Study-wide points: Clonotype analysis showed dominance of the ex vivo response by HLA-C-restricted CMV-specific TCR beta clonotypes.

V was cut by 5 bases and J by 1 base, with 15 bases left in between. This CDR3 region has 15 residues. TCRdb analysed the reads with MiXCR anew, one entry per CDR3 protein. Of around 210,000 distinct CDR3 sequences in the sample, around 6.6% were seen once. This clonotype showed up many times. What it recognizes is unknown. The chain couples TRBV12-3 or TRBV12-4 to TRBJ2-7; D gene ambiguous. Sequences were obtained from PBMCs. This clonotype was obtained from a human donor in good health (CMV status not recorded). Some clones in this sample may be carry-over from other donors' samples. Written as DNA, the CDR3 is TGTGCCAGCAGTCCACCTGGACGGCTGTCCTACGAGCAGTACTTC. This encodes CASSPPGRLSYEQYF.